These 23 T cell receptor beta chains came from one sample sequenced in a study of graft-versus-host responses after intestinal transplantation. No cognate antigen is known for these TCRs. Here immunoSEQ multiplex PCR was the method, and the copy in TCRdb shows in-frame clones only, minus some. The table lists about 89,000 clones, 91% of them singletons. Sample: unstimulated CD4+ T cells sorted from spleen or lymph node cells, taken before intestinal transplant. The receptor source for this set is a human donor who received an intestinal transplant.

This clone was seen a few times. The chain joins TRBV2 to TRBJ1-6; perhaps TRBD1 as D (6 bases). The V gene's germline CDR1 is SNHLY and CDR2 FYNNEI. This CDR3 spans 14 amino acids. V lost 7 bases to trimming and J lost 9 bases, with 16 bases between them. CDR3 loop: CASNRGAKGSPLHF. The CDR3 nucleotides are TGTGCCAGCAATCGGGGGGCTAAGGGTTCACCCCTCCACTTT.

This chain joins TRBV5-1 and TRBJ1-4, with 11 bases lining up with TRBD1. The germline CDR1 and CDR2 sequences are SGHRS and YFSETQ. The trim removed 4 bases at V and 0 bases at J, leaving 5 bases unmatched. This CDR3 has 17 amino acids. The CDR3 coding sequence is TGCGCCAGCAGCGGACAGGGGGCGGCCGCAACTAATGAAAAACTGTTTTTT. This codes for CASSGQGAAATNEKLFF.

The genes are TRBV7-8 and TRBJ2-7, with 8 bases that match TRBD1. The CDR3 covers 15 residues. V was clipped by 5 bases and J by 1 base; unmatched bases: 7. Germline CDR1 SGHVS, CDR2 FQNEAQ. The CDR3 loop is CASSGGTGVSYEQYF. The CDR3 DNA is TGTGCCAGCAGCGGAGGGACAGGCGTTTCCTACGAGCAGTACTTC.

The chain has TRBV6-6 and TRBJ1-4; 8 bases are shared with TRBD1. The CDR3 totals 16 residues. Trimming took 5 bases from V and 5 from J; bases not matched to a gene: 10. Germline V gives CDR1 MNHNY, CDR2 SVGAGI (reference sequence). The CDR3, as DNA: TGTGCCAGCAGTCTCACCTTACGACAGGGGAATGAAAAACTGTTTTTT. This sequence encodes CASSLTLRQGNEKLFF.

The chain joins TRBV11-2 to TRBJ1-2; D is possibly TRBD1 (6 bases). The V gene lost 1 base and the J gene lost 8 bases, with 14 bases spanning the gap. The CDR3 loop spans 14 amino acids. CDR1 and CDR2 from the germline V gene are SGHAT and FQNNGV. The DNA for the CDR3 is TGTGCCAGCAGCTTAGTGGACAGCTCTTTAGGCTACACCTTC. Encoded protein: CASSLVDSSLGYTF.

The chain uses TRBV19 and TRBJ1-6, with 7 bases fitting TRBD1. Germline CDR1 LNHDA, CDR2 SQIVND (reference sequence). The CDR3 runs to 16 residues. V was clipped by 5 bases and J by 4 bases; unmatched bases: 8. The DNA of the CDR3 is TGTGCCAGTAGTGCCAGTAGGGACAGTTATAATTCACCCCTCCACTTT. Translation: CASSASRDSYNSPLHF.

The chain links TRBV4-3 to TRBJ2-6, with 8 bases that match TRBD1. V was clipped by 5 bases and J by 4 bases; unmatched bases: 13. Per the germline V gene, CDR1 is LGHNA and CDR2 is YSLEER. CDR3 length: 18 amino acids. For the CDR3, the DNA is TGCGCCAGCAGCGCTTTCACGCAGGGGGCGGAAGGGGCCAACGTCCTGACTTTC. The encoded protein is CASSAFTQGAEGANVLTF.

This clone was observed a single time. The V call is TRBV27, the J call TRBJ2-7; 12 bases fit TRBD1. CDR3 length: 15 amino acids. Germline V gene lookup returns CDR1 MNHEY and CDR2 SMNVEV (reference sequence). V lost 2 bases to trimming and J lost 10 bases; unmatched junction nucleotides: 9. CDR3 residues: CASSLMGGTGGLQYF. For the CDR3, the DNA is TGTGCCAGCAGTTTAATGGGAGGGACAGGGGGCTTACAGTACTTC.

V is TRBV23-1 and J is TRBJ1-6, with 8 nucleotides matching TRBD1. TRBV23-1 is given ORF status, its function remaining uncertain. This CDR3 has 15 amino acids. V lost 5 bases and J lost 7; bases outside the gene matches: 7. This CDR3 is CASSKRTGKNSPLHF. As DNA, the CDR3 is TGCGCCAGCAGTAAGCGGACAGGGAAGAATTCACCCCTCCACTTT.

CDR3: CASIPGQGVNYGYTF. The CDR3 coding sequence is TGTGCCAGCATCCCTGGACAGGGGGTTAACTATGGCTACACCTTC. The gene calls are TRBV6-6 and TRBJ1-2, with 10 nucleotides matching TRBD1. The CDR3 runs to 15 residues. The J segment lost 1 base and the V segment lost 7 bases, leaving 6 bases of the junction unmatched. Per the germline V gene, CDR1 is MNHNY and CDR2 is SVGAGI (reference sequence).

The V gene is TRBV19, the J gene TRBJ1-5, with D possibly being TRBD1 (6 bases). The CDR3 runs to 16 residues. Trimming removed 4 bases from V and 2 bases from J, with 15 bases in between. Germline values: CDR1 LNHDA, CDR2 SQIVND (reference sequence). The CDR3 protein is CASSTGDRRGNQPQHF. The CDR3 region has the DNA TGTGCCAGTAGTACAGGGGACCGCAGGGGCAATCAGCCCCAGCATTTT.

This clone was recorded only once. The chain links TRBV4-3 to TRBJ2-3, with D unclear. Trimming left V 0 bases short and J 0 bases short, with 7 bases between. The germline gives CDR1 LGHNA, CDR2 YSLEER. The CDR3 has 15 residues. The DNA for the CDR3 is TGCGCCAGCAGCCAAGATCTGGCCAGCACAGATACGCAGTATTTT. It encodes CASSQDLASTDTQYF.

The chain uses TRBV19 and TRBJ2-3; TRBD2 might be the D (6 bases). Germline V gene data show CDR1 as LNHDA and CDR2 as SQIVND (reference sequence). The CDR3 totals 15 residues. With 3 bases removed from V and 0 bases from J, the gap between germline ends came to 10 bases. CDR3 residues: CASSIGAGSTDTQYF. The CDR3 bases are TGTGCCAGTAGTATCGGCGCGGGGAGCACAGATACGCAGTATTTT.

The CDR3 nucleotides are TGTGCCAGCAGACCTACAGGGGGACTCTATGGCTACACCTTC. This encodes CASRPTGGLYGYTF. The chain recombines TRBV7-2 with TRBJ1-2; 8 positions match TRBD1. CDR3 size: 14 residues. Germline V CDR1 and CDR2: SGHTA, FQGNSA. Trimming removed 6 bases from V and 4 bases from J; junction bases left unmatched: 7.

This clone was observed a single time. This sequence joins TRBV19 and TRBJ1-2; D call uncertain. V was shortened by 5 bases and J by 2 bases, with 9 bases between the two germline ends. The length of the CDR3 is 13 residues. Germline lookup yields CDR1 LNHDA and CDR2 SQIVND (reference sequence). The CDR3 loop is CASSFGENYGYTF. CDR3 DNA sequence: TGTGCCAGTAGTTTCGGAGAGAACTATGGCTACACCTTC.

V is TRBV29-1 and J is TRBJ1-4; no reliable D call. The germline V gene has CDR1 SQVTM and CDR2 ANQGSEA. This CDR3 region has 13 residues. V lost 6 bases and J 4 bases, leaving 12 bases between the germline ends. The CDR3 region is CSVAGLINEKLFF. DNA of the CDR3: TGCAGCGTGGCAGGTCTGATTAATGAAAAACTGTTTTTT. Together with reference TRBV29-1 and TRBJ1-4, the CDR3 gives the full variable domain: SAVISQKPSRDICQRGTSLTIQCQVDSQVTMMFWYRQQPGQSLTLIATANQGSEATYESGFVIDKFPISRPNLTFSTLTVSNMSPEDSSIYLCSVAGLINEKLFFGSGTQLSVL.

The chain recombines TRBV6-6 with TRBJ1-1; possible D gene TRBD1, 5 bases. Per the germline V gene, CDR1 is MNHNY and CDR2 is SVGAGI (reference sequence). This CDR3 spans 11 amino acids. Trimming took off 4 bases at V and 7 bases at J, with 7 bases between the two ends. The CDR3, as DNA: TGTGCCAGCAGTTGGGGCCATGAAGCTTTCTTT. Its translation: CASSWGHEAFF.

The chain carries TRBV5-1 and TRBJ2-3; D gene unclear. V gave up 4 bases and J gave up 2 bases, with 11 bases separating them. Germline assignment: CDR1 SGHRS and CDR2 YFSETQ. CDR3 length equals 14 residues. CDR3 residues: CASSMTYSTDTQYF. The CDR3 coding sequence is TGCGCCAGCAGCATGACTTACTCCACAGATACGCAGTATTTT.

This clone has just one count. The genes are TRBV30 and TRBJ2-7; the D is unclear. Germline assignment: CDR1 GTSNPN and CDR2 SVGIG (reference sequence). The CDR3 has 14 amino acids. V shed 8 bases and J shed 0 bases, with 17 bases lying between them. In nucleotides, the CDR3 is TGTGCCGGAACCATGGAGCGAAGCTCCTACGAGCAGTACTTC. Its translation is CAGTMERSSYEQYF. The full variable domain, rest sourced from reference TRBV30 and TRBJ2-7, is SQTIHQWPATLVQPVGSPLSLECTVEGTSNPNLYWYRQAAGRGLQLLFYSVGIGQISSEVPQNLSASRPQDRQFILSSKKLLLSDSGFYLCAGTMERSSYEQYFGPGTRLTVT.

The chain carries TRBV30 and TRBJ1-1, with TRBD1 as a possible D gene (6 bases). Per the germline V gene, CDR1 is GTSNPN and CDR2 is SVGIG (reference sequence). The CDR3 sequence is 13 residues long. The V end lost 0 bases, the J end lost 4 bases, and 9 bases lay between the germline ends. CDR3 DNA: TGTGCCTGGAGTGTAATACAGGGCACTGAAGCTTTCTTT. It specifies CAWSVIQGTEAFF.

This chain connects TRBV5-1 to TRBJ2-7, with a weak D call TRBD2 (5 bases). Between the trimmed V and J ends, which lost 1 base and 7 bases, there was a span of 24 bases. CDR3 length: 17 residues. Per the germline V gene, CDR1 is SGHRS and CDR2 is YFSETQ. CDR3 amino acids: CASSLQPTGLNKEEQYF. DNA for the CDR3: TGCGCCAGCAGCTTGCAACCTACGGGATTAAATAAGGAGGAGCAGTACTTC.

V is TRBV7-2 and J is TRBJ2-3, with D possibly being TRBD2 (5 bases). The CDR3 is made up of 14 amino acids. V gave up 6 bases and J gave up 0 bases, with 10 bases separating them. CDR1 SGHTA and CDR2 FQGNSA come from the germline V gene. CDR3 sequence reads: CASSLRESTDTQYF. DNA for the CDR3: TGTGCCAGCAGTTTAAGGGAGAGCACAGATACGCAGTATTTT.

CDR3 DNA sequence: TGCAGCGCTAGAGGGGGGGCAGGGGCCAAAAACATTCAGTACTTC. Translated: CSARGGAGAKNIQYF. This chain links TRBV29-1 with TRBJ2-4; weak D call: TRBD2 (7 bases). Germline V gene data show CDR1 as SQVTM and CDR2 as ANQGSEA. Trimming stripped 7 bases from V and 1 base from J, with 17 bases between. This CDR3 is 15 amino acids long. Full variable domain (rest looked up from reference TRBV29-1 and TRBJ2-4): SAVISQKPSRDICQRGTSLTIQCQVDSQVTMMFWYRQQPGQSLTLIATANQGSEATYESGFVIDKFPISRPNLTFSTLTVSNMSPEDSSIYLCSARGGAGAKNIQYFGAGTRLSVL.